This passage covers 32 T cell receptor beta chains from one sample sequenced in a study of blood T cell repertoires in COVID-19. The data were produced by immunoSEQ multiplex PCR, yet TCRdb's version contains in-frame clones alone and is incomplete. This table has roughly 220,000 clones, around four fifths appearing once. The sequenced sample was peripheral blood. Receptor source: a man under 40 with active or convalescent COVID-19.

The CDR3 sequence is CASRPGGTGQPQHF. The DNA of the CDR3 is TGTGCCAGCAGACCGGGGGGGACGGGTCAGCCCCAGCATTTT. The chain recombines TRBV28 with TRBJ1-5; TRBD1 is a possible D gene (5 bases). There are 14 residues in the CDR3. Trimming left V 6 bases short and J 6 bases short, with 15 bases between. Germline V CDR1 and CDR2: MDHEN, SYDVKM.

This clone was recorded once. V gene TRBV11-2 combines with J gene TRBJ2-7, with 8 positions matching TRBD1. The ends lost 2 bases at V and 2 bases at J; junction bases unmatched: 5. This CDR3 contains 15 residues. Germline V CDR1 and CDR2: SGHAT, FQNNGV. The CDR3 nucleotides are TGTGCCAGCAGCTTATCAACAGGGGGTCCCTACGAGCAGTACTTC. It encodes CASSLSTGGPYEQYF.

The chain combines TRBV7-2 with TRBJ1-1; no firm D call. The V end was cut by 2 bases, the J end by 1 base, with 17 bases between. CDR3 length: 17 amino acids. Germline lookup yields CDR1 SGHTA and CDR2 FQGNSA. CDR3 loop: CASSLSGGDPRNTEAFF. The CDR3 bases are TGTGCCAGCAGCTTATCGGGCGGGGATCCTAGGAACACTGAAGCTTTCTTT.

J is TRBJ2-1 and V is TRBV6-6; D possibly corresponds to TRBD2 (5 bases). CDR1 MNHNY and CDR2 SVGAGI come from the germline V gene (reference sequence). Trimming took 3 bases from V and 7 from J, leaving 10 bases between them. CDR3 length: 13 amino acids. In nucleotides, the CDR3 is TGTGCCAGCAGTTATGCAGGCGGGAATGAGCAGTTCTTC. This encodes CASSYAGGNEQFF.

The CDR3 DNA sequence: TGTGCCAGCAGACACAGAGGGTACACTGAAGCTTTCTTT. It encodes CASRHRGYTEAFF. The gene calls are TRBV6-5 and TRBJ1-1; D uncertain. Looked up from germline, CDR1 is MNHEY and CDR2 is SVGAGI. The CDR3 sequence is 13 residues long. V was cut by 6 bases and J by 3 bases, with 11 bases left in between.

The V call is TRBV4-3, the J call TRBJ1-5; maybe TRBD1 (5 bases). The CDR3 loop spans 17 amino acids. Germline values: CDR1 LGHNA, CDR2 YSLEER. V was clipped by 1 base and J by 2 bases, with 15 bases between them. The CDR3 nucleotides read TGCGCCAGCAGCCAAGGGAGACTGGGGGGAGGCAATCAGCCCCAGCATTTT. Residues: CASSQGRLGGGNQPQHF.

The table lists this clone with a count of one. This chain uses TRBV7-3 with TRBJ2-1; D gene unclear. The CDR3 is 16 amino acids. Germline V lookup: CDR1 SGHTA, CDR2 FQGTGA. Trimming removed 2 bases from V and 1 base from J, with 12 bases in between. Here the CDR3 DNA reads TGTGCCAGCAGCTTAGGGCATTACGGATCCTACAATGAGCAGTTCTTC. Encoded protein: CASSLGHYGSYNEQFF.

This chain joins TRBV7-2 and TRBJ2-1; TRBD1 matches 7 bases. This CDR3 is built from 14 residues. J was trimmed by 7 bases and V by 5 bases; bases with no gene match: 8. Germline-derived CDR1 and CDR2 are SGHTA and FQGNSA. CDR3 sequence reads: CASSPQGVRNEQFF. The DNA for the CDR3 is TGTGCCAGCAGCCCCCAGGGGGTTCGGAATGAGCAGTTCTTC.

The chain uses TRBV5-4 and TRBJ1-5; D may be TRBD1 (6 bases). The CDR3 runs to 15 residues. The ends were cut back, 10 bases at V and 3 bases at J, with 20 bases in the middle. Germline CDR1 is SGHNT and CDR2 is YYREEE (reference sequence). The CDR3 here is CAWTQSGTTNQPQHF. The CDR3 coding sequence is TGTGCCTGGACACAATCCGGGACAACCAATCAGCCCCAGCATTTT.

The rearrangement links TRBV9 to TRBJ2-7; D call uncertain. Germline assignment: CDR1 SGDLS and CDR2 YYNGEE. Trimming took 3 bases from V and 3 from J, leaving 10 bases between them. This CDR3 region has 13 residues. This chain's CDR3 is CASSEAPRYEQYF. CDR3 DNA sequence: TGTGCCAGCAGCGAAGCGCCCCGCTACGAGCAGTACTTC.

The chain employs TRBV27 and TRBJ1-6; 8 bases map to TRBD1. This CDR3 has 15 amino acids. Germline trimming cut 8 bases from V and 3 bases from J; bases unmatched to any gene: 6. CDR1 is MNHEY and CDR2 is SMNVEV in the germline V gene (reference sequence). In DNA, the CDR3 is TGTGCCAGCGGGGTACAGGGGGGCTATAATTCACCCCTCCACTTT. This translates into CASGVQGGYNSPLHF.

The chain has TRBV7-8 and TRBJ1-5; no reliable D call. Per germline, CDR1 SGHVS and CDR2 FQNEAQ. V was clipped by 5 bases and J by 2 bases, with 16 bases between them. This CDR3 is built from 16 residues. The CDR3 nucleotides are TGTGCCAGCAGCCCTAGGGAGGGTGGGGGCAATCAGCCCCAGCATTTT. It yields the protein CASSPREGGGNQPQHF. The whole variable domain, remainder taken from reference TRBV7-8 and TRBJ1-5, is GAGVSQSPRYKVAKRGQDVALRCDPISGHVSLFWYQQALGQGPEFLTYFQNEAQLDKSGLPSDRFFAERPEGSVSTLKIQRTQQEDSAVYLCASSPREGGGNQPQHFGDGTRLSIL.

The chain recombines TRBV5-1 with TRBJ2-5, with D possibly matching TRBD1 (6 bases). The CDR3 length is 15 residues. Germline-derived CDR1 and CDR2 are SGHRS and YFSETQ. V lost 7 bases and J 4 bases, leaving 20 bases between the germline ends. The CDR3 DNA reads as TGCGCCAGCTCGGGTTCCCACGGACAGTTAGAGACCCAGTACTTC. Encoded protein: CASSGSHGQLETQYF.

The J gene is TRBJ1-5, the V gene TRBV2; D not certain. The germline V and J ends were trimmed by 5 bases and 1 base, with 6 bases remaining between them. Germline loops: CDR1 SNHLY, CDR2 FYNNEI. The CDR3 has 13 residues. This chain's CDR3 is CASSLRSNQPQHF. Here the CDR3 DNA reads TGTGCCAGCAGTCTTAGAAGCAATCAGCCCCAGCATTTT.

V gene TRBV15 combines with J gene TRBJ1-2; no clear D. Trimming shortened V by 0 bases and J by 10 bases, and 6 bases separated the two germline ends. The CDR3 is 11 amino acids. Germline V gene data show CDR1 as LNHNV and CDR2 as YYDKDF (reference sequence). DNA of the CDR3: TGTGCCACCAGCAGAGATCACACCTACACCTTC. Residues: CATSRDHTYTF.

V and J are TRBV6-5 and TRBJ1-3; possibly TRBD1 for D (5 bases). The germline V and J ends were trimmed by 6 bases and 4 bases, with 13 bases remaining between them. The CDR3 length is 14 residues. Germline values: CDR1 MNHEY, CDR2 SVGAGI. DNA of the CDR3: TGTGCCAGCAGAGCCAGGGTACCGGGAAACACCATATATTTT. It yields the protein CASRARVPGNTIYF.

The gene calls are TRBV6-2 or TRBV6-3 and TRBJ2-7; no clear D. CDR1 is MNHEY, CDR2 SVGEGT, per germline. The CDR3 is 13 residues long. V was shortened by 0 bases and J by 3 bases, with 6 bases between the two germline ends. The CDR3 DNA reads TGTGCCAGCAGTTACTCGAGAGGCTACGAGCAGTACTTC. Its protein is CASSYSRGYEQYF.

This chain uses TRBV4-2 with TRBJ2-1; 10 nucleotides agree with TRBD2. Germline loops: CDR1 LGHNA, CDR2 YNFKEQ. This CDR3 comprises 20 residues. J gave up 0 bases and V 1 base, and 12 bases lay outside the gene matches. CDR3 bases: TGTGCCAGCAGCCAAGTTCGTTCGTTTACTAGCGGGGCCTCCTACAATGAGCAGTTCTTC. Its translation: CASSQVRSFTSGASYNEQFF.

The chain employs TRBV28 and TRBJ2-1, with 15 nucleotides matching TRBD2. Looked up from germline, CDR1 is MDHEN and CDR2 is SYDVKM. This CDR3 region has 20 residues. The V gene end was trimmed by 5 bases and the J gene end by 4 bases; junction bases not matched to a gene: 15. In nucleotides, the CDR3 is TGTGCCAGCAGTCCGGGGACTAGCGGGAGGACCTACACCCGATACAATGAGCAGTTCTTC. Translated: CASSPGTSGRTYTRYNEQFF.

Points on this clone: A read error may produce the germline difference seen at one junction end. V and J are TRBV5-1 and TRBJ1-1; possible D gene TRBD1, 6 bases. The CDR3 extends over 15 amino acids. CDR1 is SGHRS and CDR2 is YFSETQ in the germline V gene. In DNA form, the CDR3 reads TGCGCCAGCAGGTTGGGAGTAGGGGGAGAAACTGAAGCTTTCTTT. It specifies CASRLGVGGETEAFF. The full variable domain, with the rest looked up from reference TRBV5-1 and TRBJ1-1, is KAGVTQTPRYLIKTRGQQVTLSCSPISGHRSVSWYQQTPGQGLQFLFEYFSETQRNKGNFPGRFSGRQFSNSRSEMNVSTLELGDSALYLCASRLGVGGETEAFFGQGTRLTVV.

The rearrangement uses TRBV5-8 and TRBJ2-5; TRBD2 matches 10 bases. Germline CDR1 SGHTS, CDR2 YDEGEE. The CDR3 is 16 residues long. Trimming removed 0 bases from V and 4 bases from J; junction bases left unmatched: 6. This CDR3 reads CASSLVLAGGLETQYF. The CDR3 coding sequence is TGTGCCAGCAGCTTGGTGTTAGCGGGAGGTTTAGAGACCCAGTACTTC.

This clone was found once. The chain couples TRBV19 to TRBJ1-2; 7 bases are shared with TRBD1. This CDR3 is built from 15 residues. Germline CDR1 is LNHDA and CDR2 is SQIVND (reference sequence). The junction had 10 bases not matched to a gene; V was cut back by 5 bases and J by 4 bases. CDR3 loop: CASSPQPGTAYGYTF. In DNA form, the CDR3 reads TGTGCCAGTAGTCCACAACCCGGGACAGCCTATGGCTACACCTTC.

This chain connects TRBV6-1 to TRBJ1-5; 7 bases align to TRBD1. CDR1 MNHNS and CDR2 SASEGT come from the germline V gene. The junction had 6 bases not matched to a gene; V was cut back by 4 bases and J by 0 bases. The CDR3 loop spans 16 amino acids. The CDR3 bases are TGTGCCAGCAGTGGGGGACAGCTGTATAGCAATCAGCCCCAGCATTTT. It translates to CASSGGQLYSNQPQHF.

CDR3 sequence (DNA): TGCAGCGTTGAGCCTAGCGGGCGCCCCGGGGAGCTGTTTTTT. Protein: CSVEPSGRPGELFF. J is TRBJ2-2 and V is TRBV29-1, with TRBD2 matching over 8 bases. The CDR3 contains 14 residues. CDR1 and CDR2 (germline): SQVTM, ANQGSEA. V trimming: 3 bases; J trimming: 6 bases; junction bases outside the gene matches: 6.

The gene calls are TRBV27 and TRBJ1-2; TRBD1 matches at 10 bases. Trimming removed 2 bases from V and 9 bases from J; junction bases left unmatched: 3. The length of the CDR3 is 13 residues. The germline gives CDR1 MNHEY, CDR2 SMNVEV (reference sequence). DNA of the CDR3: TGTGCCAGCAGTTTAAGGACAGGGGGTAGCTACACCTTC. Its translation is CASSLRTGGSYTF.

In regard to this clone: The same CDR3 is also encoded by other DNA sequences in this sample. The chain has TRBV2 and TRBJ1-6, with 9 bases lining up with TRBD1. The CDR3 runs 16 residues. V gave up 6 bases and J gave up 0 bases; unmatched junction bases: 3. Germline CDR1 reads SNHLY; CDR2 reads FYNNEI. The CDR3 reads CASSGQGSSYNSPLHF. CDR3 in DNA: TGTGCCAGCAGCGGACAGGGGAGCTCCTATAATTCACCCCTCCACTTT. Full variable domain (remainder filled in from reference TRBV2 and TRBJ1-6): EPEVTQTPSHQVTQMGQEVILRCVPISNHLYFYWYRQILGQKVEFLVSFYNNEISEKSEIFDDQFSVERPDGSNFTLKIRSTKLEDSAMYFCASSGQGSSYNSPLHFGNGTRLTVT.

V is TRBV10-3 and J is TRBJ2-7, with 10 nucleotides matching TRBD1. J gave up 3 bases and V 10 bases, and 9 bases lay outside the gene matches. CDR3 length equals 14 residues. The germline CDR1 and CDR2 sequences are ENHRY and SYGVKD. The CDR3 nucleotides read TGTGCCACCCATGCCGGACAGGGGGGCTACGAGCAGTACTTC. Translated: CATHAGQGGYEQYF.

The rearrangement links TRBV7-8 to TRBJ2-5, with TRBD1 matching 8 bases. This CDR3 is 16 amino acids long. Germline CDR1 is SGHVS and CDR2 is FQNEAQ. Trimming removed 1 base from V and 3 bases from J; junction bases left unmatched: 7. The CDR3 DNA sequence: TGTGCCAGCAGCTTAGAGGCCAGGGGGCAGGAAGAGACCCAGTACTTC. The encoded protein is CASSLEARGQEETQYF. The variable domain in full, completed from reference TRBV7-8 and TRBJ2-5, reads GAGVSQSPRYKVAKRGQDVALRCDPISGHVSLFWYQQALGQGPEFLTYFQNEAQLDKSGLPSDRFFAERPEGSVSTLKIQRTQQEDSAVYLCASSLEARGQEETQYFGPGTRLLVL.

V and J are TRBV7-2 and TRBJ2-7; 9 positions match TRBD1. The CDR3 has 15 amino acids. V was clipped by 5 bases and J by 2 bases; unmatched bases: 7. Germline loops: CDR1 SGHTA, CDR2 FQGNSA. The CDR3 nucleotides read TGTGCCAGCAGCCCACGGACAGGGGCTGCCTACGAGCAGTACTTC. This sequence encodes CASSPRTGAAYEQYF.

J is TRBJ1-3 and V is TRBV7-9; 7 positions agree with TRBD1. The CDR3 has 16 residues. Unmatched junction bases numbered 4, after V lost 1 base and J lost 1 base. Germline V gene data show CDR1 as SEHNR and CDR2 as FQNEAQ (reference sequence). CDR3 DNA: TGTGCCAGCAGCTTAGGCGACAGGGTATCTGGAAACACCATATATTTT. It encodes CASSLGDRVSGNTIYF.

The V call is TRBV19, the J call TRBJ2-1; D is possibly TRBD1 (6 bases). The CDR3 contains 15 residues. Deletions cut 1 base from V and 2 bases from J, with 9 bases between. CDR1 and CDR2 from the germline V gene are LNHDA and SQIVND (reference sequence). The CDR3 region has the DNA TGTGCCAGTAGTATAGGAGGGGGTCCCTACAATGAGCAGTTCTTC. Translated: CASSIGGGPYNEQFF. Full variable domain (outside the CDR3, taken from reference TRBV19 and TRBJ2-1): DGGITQSPKYLFRKEGQNVTLSCEQNLNHDAMYWYRQDPGQGLRLIYYSQIVNDFQKGDIAEGYSVSREKKESFPLTVTSAQKNPTAFYLCASSIGGGPYNEQFFGPGTRLTVL.

CDR3 loop: CASSVKPGQAGNTIYF. CDR3 in DNA: TGTGCCAGCAGTGTTAAGCCGGGACAAGCTGGAAACACCATATATTTT. The chain is built from TRBV2 and TRBJ1-3; tentatively, D is TRBD1 (6 bases). From germline, CDR1 is SNHLY and CDR2 FYNNEI. This CDR3 region has 16 residues. V was pared by 4 bases and J by 2 bases, with 15 bases between. Variable domain in full (rest from reference TRBV2 and TRBJ1-3): EPEVTQTPSHQVTQMGQEVILRCVPISNHLYFYWYRQILGQKVEFLVSFYNNEISEKSEIFDDQFSVERPDGSNFTLKIRSTKLEDSAMYFCASSVKPGQAGNTIYFGEGSWLTVV.